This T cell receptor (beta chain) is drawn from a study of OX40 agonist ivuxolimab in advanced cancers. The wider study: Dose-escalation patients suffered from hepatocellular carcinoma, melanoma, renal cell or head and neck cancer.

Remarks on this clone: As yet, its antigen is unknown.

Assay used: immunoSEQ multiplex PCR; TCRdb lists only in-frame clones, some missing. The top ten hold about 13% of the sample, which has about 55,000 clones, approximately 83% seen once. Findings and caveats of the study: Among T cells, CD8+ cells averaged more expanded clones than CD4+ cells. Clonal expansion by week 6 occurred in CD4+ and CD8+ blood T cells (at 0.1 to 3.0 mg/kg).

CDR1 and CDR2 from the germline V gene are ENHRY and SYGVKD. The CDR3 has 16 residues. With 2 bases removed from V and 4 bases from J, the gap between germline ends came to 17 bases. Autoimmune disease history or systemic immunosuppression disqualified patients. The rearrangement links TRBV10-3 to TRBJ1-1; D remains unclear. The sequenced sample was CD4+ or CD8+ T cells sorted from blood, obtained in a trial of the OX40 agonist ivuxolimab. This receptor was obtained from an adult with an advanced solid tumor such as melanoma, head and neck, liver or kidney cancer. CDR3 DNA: TGTGCCATCAGTGAGGGGTACGAGGCCTTGGGCACTGAAGCTTTCTTT. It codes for CAISEGYEALGTEAFF.